This T cell receptor (beta chain) was retrieved from a study of cytomegalovirus exposure and HLA in healthy donors (dated by TCRdb to 2015 to 2018). The study in broad terms: According to a later analysis, one platform produced both the roughly 130 validation repertoires and the 620 or so repertoires of the first cohort. The study was designed to test whether signatures of past pathogen exposure could be identified by cataloging public T cell receptors. In addition to the first cohort of 666 subjects, a separate validation cohort of approximately 130 different subjects was used. To predict cytomegalovirus infection status, the study combined high-throughput TCR immunosequencing, statistical association of individual TCRs with disease status, and machine learning. Overall study results and their limits: A later analysis found that TCRs clustered in the first cohort also tended to co-occur in the roughly 120 validation repertoires, with just under 95% of cluster scores above 0. In the study, roughly 160 TCR beta chains were listed as associated with cytomegalovirus. It was suggested by the authors that the approach could potentially be generalized to other disease states and immunological phenotypes. Cytomegalovirus status was reported to be diagnosed by the classifier with high specificity and sensitivity in both the original and validation cohorts. Most TCR sequences were observed very rarely across donors, whereas some public TCRs were present in many individuals. A later analysis had no HLA typing for the validation cohort, so co-occurrence there was scored across all 120 repertoires. A few of the identified cytomegalovirus-associated TCR beta chains were confirmed in vitro to be specific for cytomegalovirus antigens.

Germline trimming amounts to 5 bases on V and 8 bases on J, with 14 as the count of junction bases outside the gene matches. Looking up the germline V gene yields CDR1 SGHRS and CDR2 YFSETQ. The CDR3 spans 17 residues, from the cysteine through the phenylalanine. Just the 51-base CDR3 DNA is kept, in frame starting at base 1. This clone came up a few times. Its antigen remains undetermined. No quality values exist for individual bases; no much larger clone is one base distant. Donors formed part of the validation cohort, which comprised 120 or so subjects and was distinct from the first cohort of several hundred subjects. Library method: the immunoSEQ multiplex PCR assay. The source study handled its data this way. A statistical classification framework was built to diagnose cytomegalovirus status from the catalog of TCR beta chain sequences. TCRdb mirrors the immuneACCESS table, restricted to in-frame sequences. Some clones are absent from its copies; in checked studies, under half trace to an unresolved V gene, and the reason for the others is unknown. V and J calls and clone size follow that table, whereas D and trimming were derived from the DNA. This sample is represented by about 190,000 clones; around 88% of them were singletons. The ten largest clones add up to almost 1.5% of the sample.

Rearrangement joined TRBV5-1 to TRBJ1-6, and TRBD1 aligns with 9 junction nucleotides. The source material was PBMCs. This receptor was obtained from a woman between 18 and 29 years old in good health and CMV-seronegative. CDR3 sequence: CASSYFGPGQGHSPLHF. The base sequence is TGCGCCAGCAGTTATTTTGGACCGGGACAGGGCCATTCACCCCTCCACTTT.